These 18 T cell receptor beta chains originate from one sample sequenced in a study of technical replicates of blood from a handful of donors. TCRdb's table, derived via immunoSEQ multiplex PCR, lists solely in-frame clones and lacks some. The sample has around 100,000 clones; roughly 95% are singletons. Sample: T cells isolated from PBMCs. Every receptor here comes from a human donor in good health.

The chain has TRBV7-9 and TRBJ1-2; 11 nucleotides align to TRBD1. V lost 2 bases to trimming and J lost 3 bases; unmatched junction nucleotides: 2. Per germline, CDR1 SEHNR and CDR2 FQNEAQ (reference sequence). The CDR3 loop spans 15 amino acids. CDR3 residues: CASSLRTGGHYGYTF. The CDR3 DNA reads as TGTGCCAGCAGCTTAAGGACAGGGGGCCACTATGGCTACACCTTC.

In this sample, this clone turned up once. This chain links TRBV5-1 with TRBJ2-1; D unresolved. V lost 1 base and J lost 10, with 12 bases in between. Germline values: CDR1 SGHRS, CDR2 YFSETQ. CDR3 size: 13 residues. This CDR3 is CASSLRLSFEQFF. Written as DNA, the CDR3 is TGCGCCAGCAGCTTGCGGTTGTCGTTCGAGCAGTTCTTC.

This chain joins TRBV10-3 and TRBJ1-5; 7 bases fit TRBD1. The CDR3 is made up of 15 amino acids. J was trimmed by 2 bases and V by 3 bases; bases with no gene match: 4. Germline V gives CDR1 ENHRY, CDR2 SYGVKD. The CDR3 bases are TGTGCCATCAGTGATTCTGGACAGGGCAATCAGCCCCAGCATTTT. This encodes CAISDSGQGNQPQHF.

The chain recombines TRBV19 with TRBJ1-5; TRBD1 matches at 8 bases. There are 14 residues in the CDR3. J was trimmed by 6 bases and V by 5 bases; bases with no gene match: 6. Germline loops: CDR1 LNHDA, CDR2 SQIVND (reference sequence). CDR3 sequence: CASSVRGRAQPQHF. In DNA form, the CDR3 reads TGTGCCAGTAGTGTCAGGGGGCGCGCTCAGCCCCAGCATTTT. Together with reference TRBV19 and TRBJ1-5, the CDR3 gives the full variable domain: DGGITQSPKYLFRKEGQNVTLSCEQNLNHDAMYWYRQDPGQGLRLIYYSQIVNDFQKGDIAEGYSVSREKKESFPLTVTSAQKNPTAFYLCASSVRGRAQPQHFGDGTRLSIL.

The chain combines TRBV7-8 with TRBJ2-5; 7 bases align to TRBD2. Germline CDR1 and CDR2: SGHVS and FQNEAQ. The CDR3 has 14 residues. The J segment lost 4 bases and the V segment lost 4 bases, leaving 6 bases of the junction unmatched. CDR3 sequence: CASSWAGRAETQYF. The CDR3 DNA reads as TGTGCCAGCAGCTGGGCAGGGAGGGCAGAGACCCAGTACTTC.

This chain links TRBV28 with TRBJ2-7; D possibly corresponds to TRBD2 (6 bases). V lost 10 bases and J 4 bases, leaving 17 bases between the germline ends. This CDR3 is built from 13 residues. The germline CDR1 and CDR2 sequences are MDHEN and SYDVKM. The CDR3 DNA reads TGTGCCACCACGGGAAGCGGGCGGTACGAGCAGTACTTC. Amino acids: CATTGSGRYEQYF.

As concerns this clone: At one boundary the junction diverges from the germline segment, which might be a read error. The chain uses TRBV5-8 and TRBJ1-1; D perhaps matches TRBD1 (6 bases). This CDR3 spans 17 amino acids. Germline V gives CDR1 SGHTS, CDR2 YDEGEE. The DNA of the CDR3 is TGTGCCAGCAGCTTGGTATGGGGGCGCGGCCCTCCCAGATCCCCCCTCTTT. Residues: CASSLVWGRGPPRSPLF. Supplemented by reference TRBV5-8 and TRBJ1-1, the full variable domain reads EAGVTQSPTHLIKTRGQQATLRCSPISGHTSVYWYQQALGLGLQFLLWYDEGEERNRGNFPPRFSGRQFPNYSSELNVNALELEDSALYLCASSLVWGRGPPRSPLFGQGTRLTVV.

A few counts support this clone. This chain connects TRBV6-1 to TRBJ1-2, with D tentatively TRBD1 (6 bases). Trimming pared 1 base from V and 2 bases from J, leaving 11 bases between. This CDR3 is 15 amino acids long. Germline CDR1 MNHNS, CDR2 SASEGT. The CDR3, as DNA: TGTGCCAGCAGTGAAGACAGGGAAATAAACTATGGCTACACCTTC. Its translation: CASSEDREINYGYTF.

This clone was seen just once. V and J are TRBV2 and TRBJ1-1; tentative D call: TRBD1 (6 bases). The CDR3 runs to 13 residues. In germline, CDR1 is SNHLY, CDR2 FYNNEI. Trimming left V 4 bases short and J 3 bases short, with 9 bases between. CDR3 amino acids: CASSVGGYTEAFF. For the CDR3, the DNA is TGTGCCAGCAGTGTTGGGGGCTACACTGAAGCTTTCTTT.

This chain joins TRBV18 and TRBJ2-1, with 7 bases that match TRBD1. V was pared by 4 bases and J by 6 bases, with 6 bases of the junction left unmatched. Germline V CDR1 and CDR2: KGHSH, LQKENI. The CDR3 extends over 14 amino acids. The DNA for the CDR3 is TGTGCCAGCTCACAAAAAACAGGGGTCAATGAGCAGTTCTTC. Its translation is CASSQKTGVNEQFF.

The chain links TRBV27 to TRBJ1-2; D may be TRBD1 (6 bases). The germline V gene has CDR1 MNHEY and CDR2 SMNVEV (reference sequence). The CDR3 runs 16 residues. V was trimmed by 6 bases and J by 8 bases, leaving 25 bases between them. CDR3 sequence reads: CASSQKGHIPSIGYTF. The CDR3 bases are TGTGCCAGCAGCCAGAAGGGACACATTCCAAGTATCGGCTACACCTTC.

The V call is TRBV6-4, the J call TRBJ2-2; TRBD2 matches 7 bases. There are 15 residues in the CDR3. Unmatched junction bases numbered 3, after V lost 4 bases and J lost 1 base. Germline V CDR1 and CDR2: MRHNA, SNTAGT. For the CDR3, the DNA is TGTGCCAGCAGTGCTCTAGCGGAGAACACCGGGGAGCTGTTTTTT. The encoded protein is CASSALAENTGELFF.

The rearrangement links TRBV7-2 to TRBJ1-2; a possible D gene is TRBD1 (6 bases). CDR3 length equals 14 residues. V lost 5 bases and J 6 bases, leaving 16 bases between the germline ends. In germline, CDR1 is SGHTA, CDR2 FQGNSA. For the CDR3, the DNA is TGTGCCAGCAGCGTCACAGGGTCATCCCATGGCTACACCTTC. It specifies CASSVTGSSHGYTF.

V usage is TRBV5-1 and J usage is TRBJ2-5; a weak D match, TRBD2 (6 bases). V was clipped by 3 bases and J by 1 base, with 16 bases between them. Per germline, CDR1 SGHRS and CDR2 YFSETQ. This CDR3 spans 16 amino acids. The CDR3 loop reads CASSSTGLEGQETQYF. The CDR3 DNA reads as TGCGCCAGCAGCTCGACCGGGTTGGAGGGCCAAGAGACCCAGTACTTC.

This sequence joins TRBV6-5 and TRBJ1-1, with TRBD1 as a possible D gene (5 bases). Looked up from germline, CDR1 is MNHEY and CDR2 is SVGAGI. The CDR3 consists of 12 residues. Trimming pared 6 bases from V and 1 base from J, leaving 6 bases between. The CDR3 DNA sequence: TGTGCCAGCAGCGGGGGGAACACTGAAGCTTTCTTT. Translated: CASSGGNTEAFF.

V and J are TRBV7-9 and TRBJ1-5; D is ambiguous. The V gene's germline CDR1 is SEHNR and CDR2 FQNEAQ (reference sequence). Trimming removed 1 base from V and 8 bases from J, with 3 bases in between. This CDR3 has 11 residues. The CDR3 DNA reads TGTGCCAGCAGCTTAGTCGAGCCCCAGCATTTT. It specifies CASSLVEPQHF.

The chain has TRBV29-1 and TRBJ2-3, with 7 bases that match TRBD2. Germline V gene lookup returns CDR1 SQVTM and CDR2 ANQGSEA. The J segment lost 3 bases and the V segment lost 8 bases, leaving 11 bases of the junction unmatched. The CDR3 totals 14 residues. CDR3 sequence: CSSGQRGFTDTQYF. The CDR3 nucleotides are TGCAGCTCCGGCCAGCGGGGCTTTACAGATACGCAGTATTTT.

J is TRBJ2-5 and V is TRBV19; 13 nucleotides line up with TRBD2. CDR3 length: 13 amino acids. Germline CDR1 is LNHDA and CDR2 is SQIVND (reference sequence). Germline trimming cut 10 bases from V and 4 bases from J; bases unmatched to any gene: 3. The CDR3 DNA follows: TGTGCCACCAGGACTAGCGGGAGAGAGACCCAGTACTTC. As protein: CATRTSGRETQYF.